This T cell receptor (beta chain) originates from a study of T cell repertoires in cytomegalovirus infection. TCRdb used MiXCR to reprocess the reads, holding one entry per CDR3 protein. The table records roughly 150,000 distinct CDR3 sequences, about 20% of them present only once. This clonotype was seen only a few times. Its specificity is not known. Trimming shortened V by 4 bases and J by 7 bases, and 17 bases separated the two germline ends. Germline assignment: CDR1 MNHEY and CDR2 SVGAGI. This CDR3 spans 16 amino acids. The input for sequencing was CD8+ T cells from cultured PBMCs, taken from culture after CMV antigen stimulation. The clonotype comes from a human donor in good health (CMV status not recorded). Some clones in this sample may be carry-over from other donors' samples. The rearrangement uses TRBV6-5 and TRBJ1-6, with D unclear. CDR3 nucleotides: TGTGCCAGCAGTTCCAACCCGGGCGTAGTAAATTCACCCCTCCACTTT. It encodes CASSSNPGVVNSPLHF.